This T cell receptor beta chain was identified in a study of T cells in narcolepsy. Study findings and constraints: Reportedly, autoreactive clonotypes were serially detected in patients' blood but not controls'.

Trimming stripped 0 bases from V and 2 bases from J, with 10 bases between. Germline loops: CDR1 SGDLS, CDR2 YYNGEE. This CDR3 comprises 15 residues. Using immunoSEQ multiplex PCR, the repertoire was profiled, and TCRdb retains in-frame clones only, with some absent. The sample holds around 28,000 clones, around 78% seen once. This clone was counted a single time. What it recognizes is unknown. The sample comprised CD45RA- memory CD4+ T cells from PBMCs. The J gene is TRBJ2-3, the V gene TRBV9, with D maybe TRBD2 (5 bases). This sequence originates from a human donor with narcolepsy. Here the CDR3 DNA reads TGTGCCAGCAGCGTAGGGACTCGATCCACAGATACGCAGTATTTT. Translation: CASSVGTRSTDTQYF.